A selection of T cell receptor beta chains follows, all from one sample in a study of monozygotic twins with inflammatory bowel disease. TCRdb re-called the 5' RACE reads; every CDR3 protein appears as one record, without DNA. The sample's table shows about 300,000 distinct CDR3 sequences. The sample was blood. Receptors originate from a human donor with ulcerative colitis or Crohn's disease, or a healthy co-twin of an affected twin (not recorded which). CDR3s include the opening cysteine and the closing phenylalanine or tryptophan.

J gene: TRBJ1-6; V gene: TRBV9; CDR3 protein: CASSVGFGQGSNSPLHF
J gene: TRBJ1-5; V gene: TRBV20-1; CDR3 protein: CSARVSTGGDQPQHF
J gene: TRBJ1-4; V gene: TRBV24-1; CDR3 protein: CATSDLRGGSEKLFF
J gene: TRBJ2-7; V gene: TRBV28; CDR3 protein: CASTKTGGVYEQYF
J gene: TRBJ1-1; V gene: TRBV6-5; CDR3 protein: CASSYSRGTEAFF
J gene: TRBJ2-7; V gene: TRBV20-1; CDR3 protein: CSARQTGGLWNEQYF
J gene: TRBJ2-1; V gene: TRBV20-1; CDR3 protein: CSARPRTASSYNEQFF
J gene: TRBJ2-1; V gene: TRBV7-3; CDR3 protein: CASSFPAGIEQFF
J gene: TRBJ2-6; V gene: TRBV12-3/TRBV12-4; CDR3 protein: CASSLTGAGANVLTF
J gene: TRBJ2-7; V gene: TRBV6-2/TRBV6-3; CDR3 protein: CASSAGTGFYEQYF
J gene: TRBJ2-2; V gene: TRBV6-5; CDR3 protein: CASSFSTGDGGELFF
J gene: TRBJ2-2; V gene: TRBV6-5; CDR3 protein: CASRTGNTGELFF
J gene: TRBJ1-5; V gene: TRBV6-1; CDR3 protein: CASSLKDPWTKNSNQPQHF
J gene: TRBJ2-1; V gene: TRBV28; CDR3 protein: CASSLTLEQFF
J gene: TRBJ2-1; V gene: TRBV30; CDR3 protein: CAWSVGGYNEQFF
J gene: TRBJ2-5; V gene: TRBV7-3; CDR3 protein: CASSRQGSGETQYF
J gene: TRBJ2-5; V gene: TRBV7-2; CDR3 protein: CASSREIGTQYF
J gene: TRBJ1-1; V gene: TRBV14; CDR3 protein: CASSQVGGRRAEAFF
J gene: TRBJ2-1; V gene: TRBV7-2; CDR3 protein: CASSAGLDLYNEQFF
J gene: TRBJ2-7; V gene: TRBV7-2; CDR3 protein: CASSLEDPLVHEQYF
J gene: TRBJ2-1; V gene: TRBV15; CDR3 protein: CATSTYTGTGIYNEQFF
J gene: TRBJ2-3; V gene: TRBV9; CDR3 protein: CASSVEGGASTDTQYF
J gene: TRBJ2-7; V gene: TRBV5-5; CDR3 protein: CASSWSPYEQYF
J gene: TRBJ2-5; V gene: TRBV28; CDR3 protein: CASTLGDREETQYF
J gene: TRBJ2-3; V gene: TRBV5-1; CDR3 protein: CASSTLKDSRGADTQYF
J gene: TRBJ2-3; V gene: TRBV11-2; CDR3 protein: CASSLTSGSLAGTDTQYF
J gene: TRBJ2-3; V gene: TRBV5-5; CDR3 protein: CASSLGPPGDPSKATQYF
J gene: TRBJ2-5; V gene: TRBV9; CDR3 protein: CASSVLGTGSTQYF
J gene: TRBJ2-7; V gene: TRBV7-2; CDR3 protein: CASSLAGVPRDF
J gene: TRBJ1-3; V gene: TRBV27; CDR3 protein: CASRKLGTEFSGNTIYF
J gene: TRBJ2-1; V gene: TRBV3-1; CDR3 protein: CASNQHRGRNNEQFF